This is a list of T cell receptor beta chains from one sample in a study of response to subunit inactivated influenza vaccine. In TCRdb, the RT-PCR reads were re-called with MiXCR into one record per CDR3 protein. The data hold hundreds of thousands of distinct CDR3 sequences, with over 9.5% observed a single time. The specimen was PBMCs from blood, collected more than 35 days after vaccination. These receptors originate from a man aged 50 to 59 who received an inactivated influenza vaccine. The CDR3 runs from the conserved cysteine through the conserved F or W. A D gene is named only where the DNA matches it firmly. Not every row has a clone size; where given, it reads once, few, many or a size class.

v_call,d_call,clone_size,j_call,cdr3_nt,cdr3_aa
TRBV12-3/TRBV12-4,-,many,TRBJ1-1,TGTGCCAGCAGTTTGTACGGGGGCACTGAAGCTTTCTTT,CASSLYGGTEAFF
TRBV10-3,-,many,TRBJ2-2,TGTGCCATCAGGGGGATCGGGGAGCTGTTTTTT,CAIRGIGELFF
TRBV5-8,-,few,TRBJ1-2,TGTGCCAGCAGCTTGGAAGGGGCCGACTATGGCTACACCTTC,CASSLEGADYGYTF
TRBV9,TRBD2,-,TRBJ2-5,TGTGCCAGCAGCGAGAGGACTAGCGGTCTGTCGCAAGAGACCCAGTACTTC,CASSERTSGLSQETQYF
TRBV6-5,-,few,TRBJ2-7,TGTGCCAGCAGTTATAGGGCAGATAATACCTACGAGCAGTACTTC,CASSYRADNTYEQYF
TRBV20-1,-,many,TRBJ1-1,TGCAGTGCTACGGACCGCTTGGGCACTGAAGCTTTCTTT,CSATDRLGTEAFF
TRBV9,-,-,TRBJ2-1,TGTGCCAGCAGCGTATCTGAGGGAACCTACAATGAGCAGTTCTTC,CASSVSEGTYNEQFF
TRBV5-1,-,-,TRBJ1-1,TGCGCCAGCAGCCAATTCCTCAGGGCCGGGAACACTGAAGCTTTCTTT,CASSQFLRAGNTEAFF
TRBV10-2,TRBD2,few,TRBJ2-3,TGCGCCAGCAGAGGTCTAGCGGGAGGTGGAAGCACAGATACGCAGTATTTT,CASRGLAGGGSTDTQYF
TRBV10-3,-,many,TRBJ1-5,TGTGCCATCAGGCCTACAGGGTTCAATCAGCCCCAGCATTTT,CAIRPTGFNQPQHF
TRBV20-1,-,-,TRBJ2-1,TGCAGTGCTAGTGGCGGGTTGTACAATGAGCAGTTCTTC,CSASGGLYNEQFF
TRBV11-1,-,-,TRBJ2-1,TGTGCCAGCAGCCCAAGCCGATACAATGAGCAGTTCTTC,CASSPSRYNEQFF
TRBV20-1,-,-,TRBJ2-3,TGCAGTGCAAAGACTAGTAGCCCAGATACGCAGTATTTT,CSAKTSSPDTQYF
TRBV7-9,TRBD1,few,TRBJ2-7,TGTGCCAGCAGCGTCGGCCCACAGGGGGCCGAGCAGTACTTC,CASSVGPQGAEQYF
TRBV7-6,TRBD1,many,TRBJ1-6,TGTGCCAGCAGCCCAGGGACAGGGGTTGGTTCACCCCTCCACTTT,CASSPGTGVGSPLHF
TRBV5-1,-,-,TRBJ2-7,TGCGCCAGCAGCTTGTCCCGGGCGGACCTGGGGGAGCAGTACTTC,CASSLSRADLGEQYF
TRBV10-2,TRBD2,-,TRBJ2-2,TGCGCCAGCCAGTTTCTTGGGGGGGGAGACGGCGGGGAGCTGTTTTTT,CASQFLGGGDGGELFF
TRBV5-6,TRBD1,few,TRBJ1-1,TGTGCCAGCAGCTTGACGGGCCAGGGGGCGAGAATGGACACTGAAGCTTTCTTT,CASSLTGQGARMDTEAFF
TRBV29-1,TRBD1,few,TRBJ2-5,TGCAGCGTAGAAGACAGGGGGCGTTTGGAGACCCAGTACTTC,CSVEDRGRLETQYF
TRBV7-8,-,few,TRBJ2-5,TGTGCCAGCAGCAGCCCGTCCGGGGAGACCCAGTACTTC,CASSSPSGETQYF
TRBV5-6,-,-,TRBJ1-1,TGTGCCAGCAGCTTGATCTTGGGGACTGAAGCTTTCTTT,CASSLILGTEAFF
TRBV7-9,TRBD1,-,TRBJ2-3,TGTGCCAGCAGCTTACTCAGGGGGCAAGACACAGATACGCAGTATTTT,CASSLLRGQDTDTQYF
TRBV6-1,TRBD2,-,TRBJ2-1,TGTGCCAGTTCAAAAGGTACTAGCGGTATCAATGAGCAGTTCTTC,CASSKGTSGINEQFF
TRBV29-1,TRBD1,few,TRBJ1-2,TGCAGCGTTGCCCCAGGGGGCTGGAGCTATGGCTACACCTTC,CSVAPGGWSYGYTF
TRBV20-1,-,few,TRBJ2-1,TGCAGTGCTAGAGGGGGTGGCCGACGCTCCTACAATGAGCAGTTCTTC,CSARGGGRRSYNEQFF
TRBV7-9,-,-,TRBJ2-5,TGTGCCTGCAGCGGGACAGTGGGGGAGACCCAGTACTTC,CACSGTVGETQYF
TRBV7-2,TRBD1,-,TRBJ1-5,TGTGCCAGCAGCTTAGGAAGGACAGGTATGGCCCAGCATTTT,CASSLGRTGMAQHF
TRBV4-2,-,few,TRBJ2-1,TGTGCCAGCAGCCAACCGGTCTCAGGGATAGGAACCTACAATGAGCAGTTCTTC,CASSQPVSGIGTYNEQFF
TRBV12-3/TRBV12-4,-,once,TRBJ1-6,TGTGCCAGCAGTTTAGATGGTTTGCAGGGGATCACTTATAATTCACCCCTCCACTTT,CASSLDGLQGITYNSPLHF